Listed here are 2 T cell receptor beta chains from one sample, sequenced in a study of T cell changes during pregnancy in multiple sclerosis. Some clones are missing from TCRdb's copy, which holds only in-frame ones; the method was immunoSEQ multiplex PCR. The table shows 35,000 to 55,000 clones, with 88% occurring only once. This specimen consisted of CD8+ T cells from peripheral blood mononuclear cells, obtained after pregnancy. Receptor source: a female donor in good health, enrolled as a control in a pregnancy study.

The chain is built from TRBV7-9 and TRBJ2-5, with D possibly matching TRBD2 (7 bases). CDR1 SEHNR and CDR2 FQNEAQ come from the germline V gene (reference sequence). Trimming cost V 5 bases and J 7 bases, with 23 bases left between them. There are 16 residues in the CDR3. This chain's CDR3 is CASSPSGGAPAGTQYF. The CDR3 DNA sequence: TGTGCCAGCAGCCCCTCGGGGGGCGCGCCCGCGGGGACCCAGTACTTC.

The chain has TRBV7-9 and TRBJ1-2, with D hard to call. Trimming pared 5 bases from V and 6 bases from J, leaving 19 bases between. This CDR3 comprises 15 residues. Germline V gives CDR1 SEHNR, CDR2 FQNEAQ (reference sequence). The CDR3 protein is CASSLSLFSKNGYTF. CDR3 sequence (DNA): TGTGCCAGCAGCCTTAGCCTTTTTAGTAAGAATGGCTACACCTTC. The full variable domain, its missing parts supplied by reference TRBV7-9 and TRBJ1-2, is DTGVSQNPRHKITKRGQNVTFRCDPISEHNRLYWYRQTLGQGPEFLTYFQNEAQLEKSRLLSDRFSAERPKGSFSTLEIQRTEQGDSAMYLCASSLSLFSKNGYTFGSGTRLTVV.